This entry describes one TCR beta chain. Use of 60 Vbeta and 13 Jbeta primers characterized the PCR. Produced via immunoSEQ multiplex PCR; TCRdb's table is partial and in-frame only. The sample shows fewer than 70,000 clones, about 79% of them seen only once. The data belong to a study of cytomegalovirus exposure and HLA in healthy donors. CDR1 and CDR2 from the germline V gene are SGHDT and YYEEEE. The CDR3 loop spans 15 amino acids. The V end was cut by 3 bases, the J end by 7 bases, with 19 bases between. The sample was PBMCs. The chain uses TRBV5-6 and TRBJ1-2; the D gene is possibly TRBD1 (5 bases). The clonotype was recovered from a man aged 35 to 55 in good health and CMV-seronegative. In nucleotides, the CDR3 is TGTGCCAGCAGCTCCGGGGGAGGATGGAGTAGTGGCTACACCTTC. It is translated as CASSSGGGWSSGYTF. The whole variable domain, remainder taken from reference TRBV5-6 and TRBJ1-2, is DAGVTQSPTHLIKTRGQQVTLRCSPKSGHDTVSWYQQALGQGPQFIFQYYEEEERQRGNFPDRFSGHQFPNYSSELNVNALLLGDSALYLCASSSGGGWSSGYTFGSGTRLTVV.